The 21 T cell receptor beta chains below come from one sample, sequenced in a study of early T cells in non-severe SARS-CoV-2 infection (dated by TCRdb to the early 2020s). The library was built by means of 5' RACE. The data were produced on a NextSeq 500. TCRdb reanalyzed the raw reads on its own, using fastp at Q25 for trimming and MiXCR for clone calling, and kept in-frame beta chains. Rows are combined by CDR3 protein, so each entry shows the most common genes and DNA. The sample profile shows tens of thousands of distinct CDR3 sequences; 11% of them were found once. The leading ten clones occupy about 11% of the sample. The sequences come from whole blood, collected at baseline. These receptors came from an adult who was a healthcare worker with PCR-confirmed SARS-CoV-2 infection or an uninfected control (not recorded which).

This clonotype came up a few times. V usage is TRBV10-3 and J usage is TRBJ2-3; the match to TRBD1 covers 10 bases. There are 15 residues in the CDR3. V lost 6 bases to trimming and J lost 0 bases; unmatched junction nucleotides: 3. The germline V gene has CDR1 ENHRY and CDR2 SYGVKD. CDR3 residues: CAIRLGQGSTDTQYF. Here the CDR3 DNA reads TGTGCCATCAGACTGGGACAGGGGAGCACAGATACGCAGTATTTT.

This clonotype has only a few counts. The chain is built from TRBV7-2 and TRBJ1-1; possible D gene TRBD1, 6 bases. Germline V CDR1 and CDR2: SGHTA, FQGNSA. V gave up 2 bases and J gave up 6 bases, with 10 bases separating them. The CDR3 is 13 amino acids. The CDR3 here is CASSLTGWAEAFF. The CDR3 coding sequence is TGTGCCAGCAGCTTAACAGGGTGGGCTGAAGCTTTCTTT. The variable domain in full, with the rest retrieved from reference TRBV7-2 and TRBJ1-1, is GAGVSQSPSNKVTEKGKDVELRCDPISGHTALYWYRQSLGQGLEFLIYFQGNSAPDKSGLPSDRFSAERTGGSVSTLTIQRTQQEDSAVYLCASSLTGWAEAFFGQGTRLTVV.

The chain links TRBV29-1 to TRBJ1-1, with 7 bases fitting TRBD1. The CDR3 is 13 residues long. Germline loops: CDR1 SQVTM, CDR2 ANQGSEA. Trimming removed 4 bases from V and 1 base from J; junction bases left unmatched: 3. The DNA of the CDR3 is TGCAGCGTTGTTAGGGGGCGGAACACTGAAGCTTTCTTT. Its protein is CSVVRGRNTEAFF.

A few counts support this clonotype. The chain joins TRBV5-1 to TRBJ2-2; D is possibly TRBD1 or TRBD2 (6 bases each). The V and J ends lost 0 bases and 7 bases respectively, with 13 bases between them. CDR1 is SGHRS and CDR2 is YFSETQ in the germline V gene. The CDR3 runs to 15 residues. The DNA for the CDR3 is TGCGCCAGCAGCTTGGCTGGGGGGCAGGTCGGGGAGCTGTTTTTT. Its translation: CASSLAGGQVGELFF.

This clonotype was observed many times. The chain uses TRBV18 and TRBJ2-3; D gene unclear. The germline V and J ends were trimmed by 3 bases and 2 bases, with 12 bases remaining between them. The CDR3 runs 15 residues. Germline lookup yields CDR1 KGHSH and CDR2 LQKENI. CDR3 DNA: TGTGCCAGCTCACCTCTCCGGGCCAACACAGATACGCAGTATTTT. Its translation is CASSPLRANTDTQYF.

In this sample, this clonotype turned up many times. The chain has TRBV3-1 and TRBJ1-1; D gene ambiguous. CDR1 is LGHDT, CDR2 YNNKEL, per germline (reference sequence). V was cut by 4 bases and J by 4 bases, with 16 bases left in between. The CDR3 sequence is 15 residues long. The CDR3 loop is CASSLKTLGSTEAFF. The CDR3 region has the DNA TGTGCCAGCAGCCTTAAGACCCTTGGCAGCACTGAAGCTTTCTTT.

The chain joins TRBV29-1 to TRBJ2-7, with D unresolved. V dropped 4 bases and J dropped 1 base, with 11 bases sitting between them. The CDR3 loop spans 13 amino acids. The germline gives CDR1 SQVTM, CDR2 ANQGSEA. The CDR3 coding sequence is TGCAGCGTTGTTGGACCCCTATCCTACGAGCAGTACTTC. It codes for CSVVGPLSYEQYF.

The genes are TRBV7-3 and TRBJ2-2; D possibly matches TRBD1 or TRBD2 (6 bases each). Looked up from germline, CDR1 is SGHTA and CDR2 is FQGTGA. The CDR3 consists of 13 residues. V lost 5 bases and J lost 6, with 10 bases in between. Written as DNA, the CDR3 is TGTGCCAGCAGCAGGGGGGCCGCCGGGGAGCTGTTTTTT. This gives the protein CASSRGAAGELFF.

This clonotype was seen only a few times. The chain recombines TRBV2 with TRBJ1-1, with D hard to call. Deletions cut 6 bases from V and 4 bases from J, with 12 bases between. The CDR3 length is 13 residues. The germline gives CDR1 SNHLY, CDR2 FYNNEI. CDR3 nucleotide sequence: TGTGCCAGCAGACCCGACCTGTTCACTGAAGCTTTCTTT. Protein: CASRPDLFTEAFF. Looking up the rest from reference TRBV2 and TRBJ1-1 gives the full variable domain: EPEVTQTPSHQVTQMGQEVILRCVPISNHLYFYWYRQILGQKVEFLVSFYNNEISEKSEIFDDQFSVERPDGSNFTLKIRSTKLEDSAMYFCASRPDLFTEAFFGQGTRLTVV.

The chain employs TRBV6-2 or TRBV6-3 and TRBJ1-1; D is unresolved. CDR1 is MNHEY, CDR2 SVGEGT, per germline. The CDR3 runs to 11 residues. Trimming removed 8 bases at V and 11 bases at J, with 15 bases between. CDR3 sequence (DNA): TGTGCCAGCTCCCAAGGTGTGGCTGCTTTCTTT. Amino acid sequence: CASSQGVAAFF.

A few counts support this clonotype. V and J are TRBV12-3 or TRBV12-4 and TRBJ2-1; TRBD2 agrees at 9 bases. The CDR3 totals 15 residues. V was pared by 6 bases and J by 9 bases, with 12 bases of the junction left unmatched. This CDR3 reads CASSPGLAGLSEQFF. CDR3 coding DNA: TGTGCCAGCAGCCCGGGGCTAGCGGGGTTGAGTGAGCAGTTCTTC.

This clonotype was counted at least ten times. This sequence joins TRBV6-2 or TRBV6-3 and TRBJ2-1; D is perhaps TRBD2 (6 bases). Between the trimmed V and J ends, which lost 2 bases and 4 bases, there was a span of 9 bases. The CDR3 totals 14 residues. The germline CDR1 and CDR2 sequences are MNHEY and SVGEGT. DNA of the CDR3: TGTGCCAGCAGTTACGGGGGGACTTACAATGAGCAGTTCTTC. Protein sequence: CASSYGGTYNEQFF.

Only a few counts were recorded for this clonotype. The chain joins TRBV7-9 to TRBJ1-5; D possibly corresponds to TRBD1 (5 bases). The germline gives CDR1 SEHNR, CDR2 FQNEAQ (reference sequence). CDR3 length: 15 residues. V was trimmed by 1 base and J by 2 bases, leaving 9 bases between them. The CDR3 here is CASSLDLGGNQPQHF. The CDR3 DNA reads TGTGCCAGCAGCTTAGATCTGGGGGGCAATCAGCCCCAGCATTTT.

The V call is TRBV28, the J call TRBJ1-1; D is ambiguous. Germline V gene data show CDR1 as MDHEN and CDR2 as SYDVKM. CDR3 size: 12 residues. The ends were cut back, 2 bases at V and 3 bases at J, with 4 bases in the middle. As DNA, the CDR3 is TGTGCCAGCAGTTTAATATACACTGAAGCTTTCTTT. Its translation: CASSLIYTEAFF.

The table lists this clonotype with a few counts. The chain employs TRBV12-3 or TRBV12-4 and TRBJ1-2, with D possibly TRBD1 on 6 matching bases. Deletions cut 4 bases from V and 8 bases from J, with 11 bases between. The CDR3 contains 12 residues. The CDR3 protein is CASSSGVEGYTF. CDR3 nucleotide sequence: TGTGCCAGCAGTTCAGGGGTGGAAGGCTACACCTTC.

This clonotype came up a few times. J is TRBJ2-7 and V is TRBV6-6; D gene ambiguous. Germline V lookup: CDR1 MNHNY, CDR2 SVGAGI (reference sequence). The CDR3 contains 15 residues. V lost 5 bases and J 0 bases, leaving 14 bases between the germline ends. The CDR3 DNA follows: TGTGCCAGCAGTCGACCTCAACATAGCTCCTACGAGCAGTACTTC. This gives the protein CASSRPQHSSYEQYF.

This clonotype has just a few counts. CDR3 amino acids: CASTAVGWTGTGNTIYF. The DNA for the CDR3 is TGTGCCAGCACCGCCGTCGGCTGGACAGGGACTGGAAACACCATATATTTT. This sequence joins TRBV7-8 and TRBJ1-3; the match to TRBD1 covers 8 bases. CDR1 and CDR2 from the germline V gene are SGHVS and FQNEAQ. Trimming took 7 bases from V and 2 from J; bases not matched to a gene: 13. The CDR3 has 17 residues.

This clonotype was seen a handful of times. The chain joins TRBV29-1 to TRBJ2-3; D may be TRBD1 (5 bases). Germline values: CDR1 SQVTM, CDR2 ANQGSEA. Trimming stripped 1 base from V and 3 bases from J, with 8 bases between. This CDR3 contains 13 residues. CDR3 sequence (DNA): TGCAGCGTTGAAGGGGCAGGGACAGATACGCAGTATTTT. This translates into CSVEGAGTDTQYF.

V is TRBV6-2 or TRBV6-3 and J is TRBJ2-3, with 8 bases lining up with TRBD2. V lost 8 bases, J lost 2 bases, and 6 bases stayed unmatched. CDR1 is MNHEY and CDR2 is SVGEGT in the germline V gene. The CDR3 sequence is 14 residues long. CDR3 sequence: CASAIAGFTDTQYF. For the CDR3, the DNA is TGTGCCAGCGCTATAGCGGGGTTCACAGATACGCAGTATTTT.

Worth noting for this clonotype: A much larger clone lies a single base off, so this may be a read error. This chain uses TRBV19 with TRBJ2-1; D perhaps matches TRBD2 (7 bases). CDR1 and CDR2 from the germline V gene are LNHDA and SQIVND (reference sequence). This CDR3 is 16 amino acids long. V shed 6 bases and J shed 14 bases, with 29 bases lying between them. This CDR3 reads CASSWTGGREMGIKFF. DNA for the CDR3: TGTGCCAGTAGCTGGACGGGGGGCAGGGAGATGGGTATAAAGTTCTTC.

V is TRBV6-5 and J is TRBJ2-1; D not certain. Germline assignment: CDR1 MNHEY and CDR2 SVGAGI. Trimming left V 0 bases short and J 0 bases short, with 3 bases between. The CDR3 covers 14 residues. As DNA, the CDR3 is TGTGCCAGCAGTTACTCGAGCTCCTACAATGAGCAGTTCTTC. This codes for CASSYSSSYNEQFF.